This TCR beta chain was captured by sequencing in a study of lymphopenia after photon versus proton radiotherapy. The CDR3 sequence is 15 residues long. CDR1 and CDR2 from the germline V gene are SGHRS and YFSETQ. The trim removed 6 bases at V and 8 bases at J, leaving 11 bases unmatched. Data came from immunoSEQ multiplex PCR; TCRdb stores just in-frame clones and leaves some out. The sample contains over 50,000 clones, approximately 84% of which appear only once. This sequence was found in a man aged 40-55 years with gastric cancer. This chain joins TRBV5-1 and TRBJ1-1, with 12 bases lining up with TRBD1. The sequences come from peripheral blood, collected from a patient treated with photon-based radiotherapy. CDR3 nucleotides: TGCGCCAGCACCGAGGGTGGGACAGGGGGCTCCGAAGCTTTCTTT. It yields the protein CASTEGGTGGSEAFF.